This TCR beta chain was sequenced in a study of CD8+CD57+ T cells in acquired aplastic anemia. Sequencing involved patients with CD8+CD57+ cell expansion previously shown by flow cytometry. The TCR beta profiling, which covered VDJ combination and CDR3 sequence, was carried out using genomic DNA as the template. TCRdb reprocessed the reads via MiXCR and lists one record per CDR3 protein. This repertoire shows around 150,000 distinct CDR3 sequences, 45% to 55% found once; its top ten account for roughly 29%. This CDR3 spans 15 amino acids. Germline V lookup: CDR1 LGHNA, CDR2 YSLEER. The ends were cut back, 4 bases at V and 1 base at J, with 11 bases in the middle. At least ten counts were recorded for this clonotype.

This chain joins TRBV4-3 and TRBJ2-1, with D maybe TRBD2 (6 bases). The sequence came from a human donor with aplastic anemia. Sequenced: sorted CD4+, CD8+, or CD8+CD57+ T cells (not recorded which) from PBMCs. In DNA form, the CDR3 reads TGCGCCAGCAGCCTCGGGACTGATTCCTACAATGAGCAGTTCTTC. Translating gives CASSLGTDSYNEQFF.